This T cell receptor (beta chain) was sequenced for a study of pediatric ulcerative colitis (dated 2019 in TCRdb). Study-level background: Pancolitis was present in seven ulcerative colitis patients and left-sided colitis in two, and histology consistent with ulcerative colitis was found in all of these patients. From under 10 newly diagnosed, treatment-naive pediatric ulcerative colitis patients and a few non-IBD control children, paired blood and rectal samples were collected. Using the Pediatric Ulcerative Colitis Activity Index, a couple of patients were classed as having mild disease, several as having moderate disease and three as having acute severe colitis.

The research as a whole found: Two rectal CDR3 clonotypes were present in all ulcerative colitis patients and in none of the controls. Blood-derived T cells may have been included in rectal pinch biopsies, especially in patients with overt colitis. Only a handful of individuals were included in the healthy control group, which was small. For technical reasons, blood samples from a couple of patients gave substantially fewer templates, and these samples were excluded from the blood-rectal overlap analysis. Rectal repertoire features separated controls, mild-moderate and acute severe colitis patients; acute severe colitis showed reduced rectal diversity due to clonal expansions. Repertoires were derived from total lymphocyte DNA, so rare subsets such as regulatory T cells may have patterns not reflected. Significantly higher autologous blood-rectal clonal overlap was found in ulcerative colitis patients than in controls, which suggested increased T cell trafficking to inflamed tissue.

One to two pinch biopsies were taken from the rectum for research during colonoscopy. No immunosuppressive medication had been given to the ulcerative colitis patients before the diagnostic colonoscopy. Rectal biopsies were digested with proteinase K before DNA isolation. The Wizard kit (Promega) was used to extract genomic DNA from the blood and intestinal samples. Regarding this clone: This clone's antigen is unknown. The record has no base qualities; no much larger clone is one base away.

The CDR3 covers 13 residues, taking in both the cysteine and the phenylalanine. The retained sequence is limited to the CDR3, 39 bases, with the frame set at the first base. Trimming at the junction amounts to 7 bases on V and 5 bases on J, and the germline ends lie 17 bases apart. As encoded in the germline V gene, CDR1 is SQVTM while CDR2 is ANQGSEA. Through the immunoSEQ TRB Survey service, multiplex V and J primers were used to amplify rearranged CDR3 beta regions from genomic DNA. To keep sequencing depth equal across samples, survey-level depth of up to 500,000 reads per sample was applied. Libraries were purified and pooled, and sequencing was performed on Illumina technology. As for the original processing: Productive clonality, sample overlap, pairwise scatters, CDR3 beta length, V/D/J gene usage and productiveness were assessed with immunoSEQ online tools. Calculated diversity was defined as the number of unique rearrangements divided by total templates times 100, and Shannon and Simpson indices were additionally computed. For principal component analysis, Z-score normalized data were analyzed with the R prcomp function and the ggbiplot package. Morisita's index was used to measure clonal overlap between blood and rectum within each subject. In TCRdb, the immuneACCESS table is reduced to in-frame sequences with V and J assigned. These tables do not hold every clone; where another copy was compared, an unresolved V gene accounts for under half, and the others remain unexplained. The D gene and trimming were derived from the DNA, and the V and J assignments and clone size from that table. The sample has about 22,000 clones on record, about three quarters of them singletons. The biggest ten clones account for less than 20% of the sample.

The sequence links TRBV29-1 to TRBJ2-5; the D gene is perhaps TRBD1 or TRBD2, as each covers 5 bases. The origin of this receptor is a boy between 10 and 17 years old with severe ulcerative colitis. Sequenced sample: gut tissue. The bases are TGCAGCGCCGGGGCTGGGACGGGGGAGACCCAGTACTTC. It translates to CSAGAGTGETQYF.